Listed below are T cell receptor beta chains from one sample, sequenced in a study of glioma-infiltrating T cells after dendritic cell vaccination. The assay was immunoSEQ multiplex PCR, and TCRdb's table has in-frame clones only and misses some. The sample lists 100,000 or so clones; 85% to 90% were seen once. The starting material was blood, obtained before dendritic cell vaccination. These TCRs come from a human donor with glioblastoma. The CDR3 runs from the conserved cysteine through the conserved F or W. Fields, in order: clone size, CDR3 length, D gene, J gene, V gene, CDR3 DNA, CDR3 protein. A D gene is named only where the DNA matches it firmly. Only some rows state a clone size, as once, few, many or a class for expanded clones.

- 14 TRBD1 TRBJ2-5 TRBV5-6 TGTGCCAGCAGCTCGGGGACAGGGGCCGAGACCCAGTACTTC CASSSGTGAETQYF
- 15 - TRBJ2-5 TRBV27 TGTGCCAGCAGTCCCCGGACTGCTCGTAGTGAGACCCAGTACTTC CASSPRTARSETQYF
- 16 TRBD2 TRBJ2-1 TRBV5-6 TGTGCCAGCAGCTTGAGGGCTAGCGGACATTACAATGAGCAGTTCTTC CASSLRASGHYNEQFF
- 16 - TRBJ1-4 TRBV11-2 TGTGCCAGCAGCCCATACAGGGCTTCAACTAATGAAAAACTGTTTTTT CASSPYRASTNEKLFF
once 18 - TRBJ1-3 TRBV5-1 TGCGCCAGCAGCTTGGCATACCTGGGAGGGGCGCTTGGAAACACCATATATTTT CASSLAYLGGALGNTIYF
- 14 TRBD1 TRBJ1-4 TRBV28 TGTGCCAGCAAAACAGGGGCCACTAATGAAAAACTGTTTTTT CASKTGATNEKLFF
- 15 - TRBJ2-2 TRBV5-6 TGTGCCAGTTCTATTGGAGCGGGGAACACCGGGGAGCTGTTTTTT CASSIGAGNTGELFF
once 14 - TRBJ2-7 TRBV14 TGTGCCAGCAGCCAAGATGCGGAGTGGGAGAGGCAGTACTTC CASSQDAEWERQYF
- 15 - TRBJ2-7 TRBV7-2 TGTGCCAGCAGCTCCGGACAGTTAAGCTCCTACGAGCAGTACTTC CASSSGQLSSYEQYF
- 15 TRBD1 TRBJ1-2 TRBV12-5 TGTGCTAGTGGTTTGGATTGGACAGGGGACTATGGCTACACCTTC CASGLDWTGDYGYTF
- 17 TRBD2 TRBJ2-3 TRBV10-1 TGCGCCAGTACTACTAGCGGGCCGCACGCTAGCACAGATACGCAGTATTTT CASTTSGPHASTDTQYF